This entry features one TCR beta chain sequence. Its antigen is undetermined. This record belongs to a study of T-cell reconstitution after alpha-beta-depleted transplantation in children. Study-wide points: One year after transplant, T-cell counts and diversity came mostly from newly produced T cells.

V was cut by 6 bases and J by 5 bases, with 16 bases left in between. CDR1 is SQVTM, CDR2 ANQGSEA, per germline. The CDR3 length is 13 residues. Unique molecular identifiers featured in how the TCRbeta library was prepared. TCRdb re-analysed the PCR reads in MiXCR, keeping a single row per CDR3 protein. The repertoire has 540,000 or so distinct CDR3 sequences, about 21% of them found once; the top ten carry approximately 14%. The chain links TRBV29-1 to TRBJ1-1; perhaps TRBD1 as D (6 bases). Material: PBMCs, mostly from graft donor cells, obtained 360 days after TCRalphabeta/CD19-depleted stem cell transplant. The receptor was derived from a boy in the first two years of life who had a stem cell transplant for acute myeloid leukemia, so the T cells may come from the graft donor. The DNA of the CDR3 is TGCAGCGTACCCACGGGGGGCAGAACTGAAGCTTTCTTT. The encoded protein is CSVPTGGRTEAFF.